The present T cell receptor beta chain was sequenced within a study of identical twins. Overall study results and limits: Fewer insertions were carried by abundant cord blood beta clonotypes, but none was seen in memory repertoires.

For this clonotype: What it binds is not known.

The trim removed 4 bases at V and 6 bases at J, leaving 9 bases unmatched. The CDR3 is 16 residues long. In germline, CDR1 is SQVTM, CDR2 ANQGSEA. TCRdb used MiXCR to reprocess the 5' RACE reads, holding one entry per CDR3 protein. Of approximately 500,000 distinct CDR3 sequences detected, around 24% appear once; the ten largest clones hold about 2.7%. The same specimen was also included in a second study, on T cells expressing NK-cell markers. As that study records: NKG2C+ dominant clonotype frequencies in 5 or 6 donors were roughly 1.0-7.5% of CD8+ T cells.

This TCR was recovered from a young woman in good health. V usage is TRBV29-1 and J usage is TRBJ2-2, with 12 bases aligning to TRBD2. The sample taken for sequencing was CD4+ T cells sorted from blood. For the CDR3, the DNA is TGCAGCGTTGGTGGTCTAGCGGGAGGGCCGGCCGGGGAGCTGTTTTTT. Translation: CSVGGLAGGPAGELFF.